These 14 T cell receptor beta chains originate from one sample sequenced in a study of radiotherapy plus CTLA-4 blockade in lung cancer. The data were produced by immunoSEQ multiplex PCR, yet TCRdb's version contains in-frame clones alone and is incomplete. The sample carries over 85,000 clones, 82% recorded once. Sequences were derived from peripheral blood, sampled from a patient treated with radiotherapy plus ipilimumab. Receptors were obtained from a human donor with non-small cell lung cancer that progressed on radiotherapy plus ipilimumab.

The chain recombines TRBV5-1 with TRBJ2-7, with TRBD2 identical over 10 bases. The V and J ends lost 2 bases and 2 bases, in that order; junction bases with no gene match: 4. Germline V CDR1 and CDR2: SGHRS, YFSETQ. The CDR3 is 15 residues long. The CDR3 sequence: CASSFTSGNPYEQYF. The DNA for the CDR3 is TGCGCCAGCAGCTTCACTAGCGGGAACCCCTACGAGCAGTACTTC.

This clone was observed a handful of times. The V gene is TRBV6-5, the J gene TRBJ2-1, with 9 bases lining up with TRBD2. The V gene end was trimmed by 0 bases and the J gene end by 7 bases; junction bases not matched to a gene: 7. Germline V gives CDR1 MNHEY, CDR2 SVGAGI. The CDR3 consists of 16 residues. This chain's CDR3 is CASSYSGAGGRNEQFF. The CDR3 nucleotides are TGTGCCAGCAGTTACTCGGGGGCGGGAGGGCGTAATGAGCAGTTCTTC.

The CDR3 DNA sequence: TGTGCCAGCAGCTTAGGCAGCAGCGAGCAGTACGTC. The encoded protein is CASSLGSSEQYV. The rearrangement uses TRBV7-9 and TRBJ2-7; D unclear. Germline assignment: CDR1 SEHNR and CDR2 FQNEAQ (reference sequence). V gave up 1 base and J gave up 6 bases, with 7 bases separating them. CDR3 size: 12 residues.

The chain has TRBV4-1 and TRBJ2-7; possibly TRBD2 for D (6 bases). The germline V gene encodes CDR1 MGHRA and CDR2 YSYEKL. Deletions cut 11 bases from V and 0 bases from J, with 17 bases between. The CDR3 loop spans 14 amino acids. The CDR3 coding sequence is TGCGCCCAGATAAGGAGGGACGACTCCTACGAGCAGTACGTC. Its protein is CAQIRRDDSYEQYV.

J is TRBJ2-7 and V is TRBV6-1; the D gene is possibly TRBD1 (5 bases). Per germline, CDR1 MNHNS and CDR2 SASEGT. V was pared by 3 bases and J by 3 bases, with 9 bases between. This CDR3 region has 13 residues. CDR3 loop: CASSEGPLYEQYF. The CDR3 DNA sequence: TGTGCCAGCAGTGAGGGGCCGCTCTACGAGCAGTACTTC.

The chain combines TRBV30 with TRBJ2-3, with no clear D. The CDR3 has 11 residues. Germline V gives CDR1 GTSNPN, CDR2 SVGIG (reference sequence). V lost 1 base to trimming and J lost 8 bases, with 7 bases between them. CDR3 nucleotides: TGTGCCTGGAGTGACGTAGCTACGCAGTATTTT. Its protein product is CAWSDVATQYF.

DNA of the CDR3: TGTGCCAGCAGTTTCGGACAGGGGGTAAATCAGCCCCAGCATTTT. It encodes CASSFGQGVNQPQHF. The genes are TRBV27 and TRBJ1-5, with 10 nucleotides matching TRBD1. The germline V gene has CDR1 MNHEY and CDR2 SMNVEV (reference sequence). The CDR3 totals 15 residues. Trimming at V came to 3 bases and at J to 4 bases, leaving 3 bases not matched to a gene.

The chain links TRBV4-2 to TRBJ2-2; TRBD2 matches at 7 bases. CDR1 LGHNA and CDR2 YNFKEQ come from the germline V gene. Trimming took 6 bases from V and 5 from J; bases not matched to a gene: 9. CDR3 size: 15 residues. CDR3 protein: CASRLGEGGTGELFF. Written as DNA, the CDR3 is TGTGCCAGCAGGCTGGGGGAGGGAGGAACCGGGGAGCTGTTTTTT.

The V and J genes are TRBV6-4 and TRBJ2-1, with TRBD2 identical over 9 bases. The V and J ends lost 4 bases and 5 bases, in that order; junction bases with no gene match: 6. The CDR3 extends over 15 amino acids. In germline, CDR1 is MRHNA, CDR2 SNTAGT. CDR3 region: CASSATSGGNNEQFF. The DNA of the CDR3 is TGTGCCAGCAGTGCGACTAGCGGAGGAAACAATGAGCAGTTCTTC.

The chain is built from TRBV5-1 and TRBJ2-3, with TRBD2 matching over 9 bases. The CDR3 has 18 residues. V lost 0 bases, J lost 0 bases, and 8 bases stayed unmatched. CDR1 SGHRS and CDR2 YFSETQ come from the germline V gene. CDR3 sequence reads: CASSLGLRGGLSTDTQYF. CDR3 sequence (DNA): TGCGCCAGCAGCTTGGGGCTGCGGGGGGGGCTGAGCACAGATACGCAGTATTTT.

The J gene is TRBJ2-1, the V gene TRBV6-1; D perhaps matches TRBD2 (7 bases). Germline CDR1 is MNHNS and CDR2 is SASEGT. The V and J ends lost 4 bases and 6 bases respectively, with 16 bases between them. CDR3 length equals 15 residues. DNA of the CDR3: TGTGCCAGCAGTGGGGGGAGGGGGGACTTCAATGAGCAGTTCTTC. Its protein is CASSGGRGDFNEQFF.

The chain combines TRBV6-1 with TRBJ1-5; maybe TRBD1 (6 bases). The germline V and J ends were trimmed by 5 bases and 5 bases, with 16 bases remaining between them. The V gene's germline CDR1 is MNHNS and CDR2 SASEGT. The CDR3 is 15 residues long. CDR3 nucleotide sequence: TGTGCCAGCAGTTTAGAGACAGGACGTTATCAGCCCCAGCATTTT. Encoded protein: CASSLETGRYQPQHF.

The V gene is TRBV30, the J gene TRBJ2-5; 8 nucleotides line up with TRBD1. This CDR3 is built from 14 residues. V trimming: 0 bases; J trimming: 5 bases; junction bases outside the gene matches: 5. Per germline, CDR1 GTSNPN and CDR2 SVGIG (reference sequence). The CDR3 reads CAWSVIRGRETQYF. The CDR3 nucleotides read TGTGCCTGGAGTGTAATCAGGGGGCGTGAGACCCAGTACTTC.

The genes are TRBV19 and TRBJ2-1; maybe TRBD2 (5 bases). V was pared by 1 base and J by 10 bases, with 5 bases between. CDR3 size: 11 residues. Germline V CDR1 and CDR2: LNHDA, SQIVND (reference sequence). CDR3 loop: CASSIAGEQFF. The CDR3 nucleotides are TGTGCCAGTAGTATAGCGGGGGAGCAGTTCTTC.